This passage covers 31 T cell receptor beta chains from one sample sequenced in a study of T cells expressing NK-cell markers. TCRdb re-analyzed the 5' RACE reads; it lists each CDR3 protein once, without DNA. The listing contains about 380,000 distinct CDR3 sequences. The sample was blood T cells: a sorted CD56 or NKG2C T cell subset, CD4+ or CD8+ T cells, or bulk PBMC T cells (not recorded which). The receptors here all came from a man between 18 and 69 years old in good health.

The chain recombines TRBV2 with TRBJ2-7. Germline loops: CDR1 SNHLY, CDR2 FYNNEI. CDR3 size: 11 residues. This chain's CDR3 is CARQGTYEQYF. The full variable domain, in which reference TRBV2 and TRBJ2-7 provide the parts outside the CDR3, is EPEVTQTPSHQVTQMGQEVILRCVPISNHLYFYWYRQILGQKVEFLVSFYNNEISEKSEIFDDQFSVERPDGSNFTLKIRSTKLEDSAMYFCARQGTYEQYFGPGTRLTVT.

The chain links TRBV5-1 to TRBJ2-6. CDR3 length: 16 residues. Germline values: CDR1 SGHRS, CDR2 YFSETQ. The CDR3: CASMKEPNSGANVLTF.

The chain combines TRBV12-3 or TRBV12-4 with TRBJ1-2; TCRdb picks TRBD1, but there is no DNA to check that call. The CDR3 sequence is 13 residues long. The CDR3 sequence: CASSLRFRDGYTF.

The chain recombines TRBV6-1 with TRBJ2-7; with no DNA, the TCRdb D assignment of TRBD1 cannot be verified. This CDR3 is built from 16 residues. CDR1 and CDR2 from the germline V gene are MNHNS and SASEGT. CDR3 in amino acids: CASRSLGRAPLYEQYF.

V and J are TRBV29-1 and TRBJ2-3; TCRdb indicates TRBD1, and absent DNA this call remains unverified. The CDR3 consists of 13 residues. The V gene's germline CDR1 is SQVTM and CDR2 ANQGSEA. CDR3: CSVVGGVTDTQYF.

The CDR3 sequence: CASSEKTSGGARADTQYF. The chain recombines TRBV6-1 with TRBJ2-3; the D gene TCRdb calls, TRBD2, cannot be checked with no DNA. The length of the CDR3 is 18 residues. Germline CDR1 reads MNHNS; CDR2 reads SASEGT.

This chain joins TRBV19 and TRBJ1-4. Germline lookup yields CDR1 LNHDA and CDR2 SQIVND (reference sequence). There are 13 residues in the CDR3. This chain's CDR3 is CASSPARNEKLFF.

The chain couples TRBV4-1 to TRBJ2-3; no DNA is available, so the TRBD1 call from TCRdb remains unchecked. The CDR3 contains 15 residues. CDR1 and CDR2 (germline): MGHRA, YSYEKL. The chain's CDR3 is CASSQTDIFTDTQYF.

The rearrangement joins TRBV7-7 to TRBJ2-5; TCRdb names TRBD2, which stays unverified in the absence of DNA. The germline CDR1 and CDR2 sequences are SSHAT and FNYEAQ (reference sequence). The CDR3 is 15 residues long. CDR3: CASSLGGSNQETQYF.

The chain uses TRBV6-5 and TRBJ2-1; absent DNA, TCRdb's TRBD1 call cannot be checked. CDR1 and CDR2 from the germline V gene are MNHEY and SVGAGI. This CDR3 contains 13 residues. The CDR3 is CASNTQGRNEQFF.

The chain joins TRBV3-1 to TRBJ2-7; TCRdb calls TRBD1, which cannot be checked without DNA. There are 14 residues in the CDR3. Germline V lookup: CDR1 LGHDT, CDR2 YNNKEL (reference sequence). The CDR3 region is CASSFRDTLGEQYF.

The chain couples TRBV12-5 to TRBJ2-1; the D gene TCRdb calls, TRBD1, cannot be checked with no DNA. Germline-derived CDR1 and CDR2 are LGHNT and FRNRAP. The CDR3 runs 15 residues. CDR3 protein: CASGPRQGSLNEQFF.

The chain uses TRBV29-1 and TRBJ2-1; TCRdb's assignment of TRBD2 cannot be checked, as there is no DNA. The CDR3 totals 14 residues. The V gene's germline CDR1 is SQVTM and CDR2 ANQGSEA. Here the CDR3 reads CSVVGPLTGHEQFF.

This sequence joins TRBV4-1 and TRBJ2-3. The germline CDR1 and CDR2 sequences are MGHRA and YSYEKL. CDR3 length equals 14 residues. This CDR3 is CASSQGRGTDTQYF.

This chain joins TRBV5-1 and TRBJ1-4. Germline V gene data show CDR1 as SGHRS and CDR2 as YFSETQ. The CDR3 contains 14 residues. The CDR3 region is CASSSAGWDEKLFF. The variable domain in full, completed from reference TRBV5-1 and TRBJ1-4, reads KAGVTQTPRYLIKTRGQQVTLSCSPISGHRSVSWYQQTPGQGLQFLFEYFSETQRNKGNFPGRFSGRQFSNSRSEMNVSTLELGDSALYLCASSSAGWDEKLFFGSGTQLSVL.

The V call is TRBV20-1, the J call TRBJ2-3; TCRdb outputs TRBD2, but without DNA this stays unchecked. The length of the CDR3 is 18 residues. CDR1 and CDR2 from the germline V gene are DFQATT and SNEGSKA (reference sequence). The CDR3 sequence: CSASGGLAGGHSTDTQYF.

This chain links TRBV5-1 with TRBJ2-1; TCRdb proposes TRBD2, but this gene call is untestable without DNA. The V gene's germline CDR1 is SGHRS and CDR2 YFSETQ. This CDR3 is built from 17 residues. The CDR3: CASSLAGLAGGRNEQFF.

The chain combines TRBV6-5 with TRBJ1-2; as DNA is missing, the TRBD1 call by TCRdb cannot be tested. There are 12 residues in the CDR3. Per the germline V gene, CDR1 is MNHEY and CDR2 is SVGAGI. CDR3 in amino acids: CASGIRDYGYTF.

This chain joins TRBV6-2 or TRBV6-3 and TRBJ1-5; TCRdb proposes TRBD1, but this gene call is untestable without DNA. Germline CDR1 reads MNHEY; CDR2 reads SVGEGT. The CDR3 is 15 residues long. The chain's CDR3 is CASSYQGALNQPQHF.

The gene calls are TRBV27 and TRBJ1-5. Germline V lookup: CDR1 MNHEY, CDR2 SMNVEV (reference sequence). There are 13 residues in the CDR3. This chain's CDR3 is CASSPHGEQPQHF.

The CDR3: CASSGTGGAANEKLFF. This chain links TRBV9 with TRBJ1-4; the D call of TRBD1 rests on TCRdb alone, since no DNA is present to check it. The CDR3 is 16 amino acids. Germline CDR1 and CDR2: SGDLS and YYNGEE.

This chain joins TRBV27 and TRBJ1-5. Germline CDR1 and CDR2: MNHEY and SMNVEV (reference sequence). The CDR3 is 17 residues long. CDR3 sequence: CASSLLSGIHSNQPQHF.

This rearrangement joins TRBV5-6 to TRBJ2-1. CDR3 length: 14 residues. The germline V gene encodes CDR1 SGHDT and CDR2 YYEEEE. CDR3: CASSLVARGDEQFF.

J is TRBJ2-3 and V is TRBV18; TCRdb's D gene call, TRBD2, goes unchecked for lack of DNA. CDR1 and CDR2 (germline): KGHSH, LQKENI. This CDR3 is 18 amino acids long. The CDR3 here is CASSPMLAGSPSTDTQYF.

This CDR3 reads CASSLLGTAGAGELFF. The chain couples TRBV12-3 or TRBV12-4 to TRBJ2-2; TCRdb indicates TRBD1, and absent DNA this call remains unverified. This CDR3 contains 16 residues.

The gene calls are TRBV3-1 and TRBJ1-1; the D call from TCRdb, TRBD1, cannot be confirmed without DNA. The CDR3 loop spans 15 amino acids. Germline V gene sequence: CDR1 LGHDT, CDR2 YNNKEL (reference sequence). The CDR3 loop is CASSQGQGTGTEAFF.

The CDR3 loop reads CASSYPEGGRTQYF. The chain links TRBV6-5 to TRBJ2-5; as DNA is missing, the TRBD1 call by TCRdb cannot be tested. The CDR3 has 14 residues. Looked up from germline, CDR1 is MNHEY and CDR2 is SVGAGI.

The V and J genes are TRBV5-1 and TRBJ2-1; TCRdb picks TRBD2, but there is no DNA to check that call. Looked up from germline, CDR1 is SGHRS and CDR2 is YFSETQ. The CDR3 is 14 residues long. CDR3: CASSLAEGWDEQFF.

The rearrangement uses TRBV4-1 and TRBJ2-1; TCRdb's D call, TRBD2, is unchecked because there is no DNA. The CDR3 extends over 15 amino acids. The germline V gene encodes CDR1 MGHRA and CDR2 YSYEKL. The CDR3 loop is CASSPGEGWDNEQFF.

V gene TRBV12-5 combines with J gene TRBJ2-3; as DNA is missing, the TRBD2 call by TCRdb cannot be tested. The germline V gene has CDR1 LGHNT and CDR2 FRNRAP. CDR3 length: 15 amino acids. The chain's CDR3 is CASGGTSGGADTQYF.

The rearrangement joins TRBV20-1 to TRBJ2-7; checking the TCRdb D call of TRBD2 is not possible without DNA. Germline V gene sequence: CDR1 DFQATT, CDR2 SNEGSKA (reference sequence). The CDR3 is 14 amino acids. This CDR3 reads CSARDWEGPYEQYF.